Listed here are 5 T cell receptor beta chains from one sample, sequenced in a study of cytomegalovirus exposure and HLA in healthy donors (dated by TCRdb to about 2017). The receptor library was made with the immunoSEQ multiplex PCR assay. The multiplex PCR relied on a mix of 60 forward primers for TCR Vbeta segments and 13 reverse primers for TCR Jbeta segments. Not all clones reach the TCRdb copy of this immuneACCESS table, which keeps in-frame sequences only. Checked studies attribute under half of the gap to unresolved V genes and leave the rest unexplained. The sample has 100,000 to 150,000 clones on record, roughly 70% of them singletons. 2.5% to 3.5% of the sample rests with the top ten. Sequences were obtained from PBMCs. Receptors were obtained from a woman aged 40 to 50 in good health and CMV-seropositive.

The chain couples TRBV7-2 to TRBJ2-7; the D is unclear. The V end was cut by 2 bases, the J end by 5 bases, with 10 bases between. Germline assignment: CDR1 SGHTA and CDR2 FQGNSA. The CDR3 has 13 residues. In DNA form, the CDR3 reads TGTGCCAGCAGCTTACGCCGCCGGGACGAGCAGTACTTC. Translation gives CASSLRRRDEQYF.

The V and J genes are TRBV9 and TRBJ1-4, with a tentative D call TRBD1 (6 bases). V was shortened by 4 bases and J by 4 bases, with 11 bases between the two germline ends. CDR1 is SGDLS and CDR2 is YYNGEE in the germline V gene. This CDR3 has 14 amino acids. The CDR3 sequence: CASSPGQFNEKLFF. The CDR3, as DNA: TGTGCCAGCAGCCCTGGACAGTTTAATGAAAAACTGTTTTTT.

This CDR3 is CASSPDRAEAFF. The CDR3 DNA reads as TGTGCCAGCAGCCCTGACAGGGCTGAAGCTTTCTTT. This sequence joins TRBV7-2 and TRBJ1-1; 7 bases agree with TRBD1. From germline, CDR1 is SGHTA and CDR2 FQGNSA. V was pared by 5 bases and J by 6 bases, with 3 bases of the junction left unmatched. The CDR3 consists of 12 residues.

This clone was observed a single time. This chain joins TRBV18 and TRBJ2-7; TRBD2 agrees at 14 bases. Germline V CDR1 and CDR2: KGHSH, LQKENI. This CDR3 is built from 19 residues. With V trimmed by 2 bases and J by 2 bases, 11 bases remained unmatched. DNA for the CDR3: TGTGCCAGCTCACCAATCCCGGGACTAGCGGGAGAAGGGACCTACGAGCAGTACTTC. Protein sequence: CASSPIPGLAGEGTYEQYF.

The gene calls are TRBV5-4 and TRBJ2-5; tentative D call: TRBD1 (6 bases). The V end was cut by 4 bases, the J end by 5 bases, with 15 bases between. The CDR3 extends over 14 amino acids. Germline assignment: CDR1 SGHNT and CDR2 YYREEE (reference sequence). The CDR3 nucleotides read TGTGCCAGCAGCCCCGACAGGTTGGGGGAGACCCAGTACTTC. Amino acids: CASSPDRLGETQYF.